The present T cell receptor beta chain was sequenced within a study of T cell responses to AZD1222 COVID-19 vaccine. Worth noting for this clone: Its matching antigen is unknown.

Study-wide findings and caveats: There were mostly white British donors and more females than males, and clonal diversity was possibly underestimated. Distributed over spike, vaccine-associated CD4 TCRs predominated at 160-218 and 743-854.

Sequencing was performed with immunoSEQ multiplex PCR; in TCRdb, only in-frame clones are kept and a portion is missing. The sample yields 100,000 to 150,000 clones, 90% seen once. The CDR3 length is 11 residues. Germline V gives CDR1 SGHDT, CDR2 YYEEEE. V dropped 2 bases and J dropped 8 bases, with 7 bases sitting between them. The chain has TRBV5-6 and TRBJ1-1, with unresolved D. This TCR derives from an adult in good health. The sequenced sample was peripheral blood, obtained on day 0 of AZD1222 vaccination. The CDR3 sequence: CASSFRQEAFF. CDR3 DNA sequence: TGTGCCAGCAGCTTTAGACAAGAAGCTTTCTTT. The variable domain in full, with the rest retrieved from reference TRBV5-6 and TRBJ1-1, is DAGVTQSPTHLIKTRGQQVTLRCSPKSGHDTVSWYQQALGQGPQFIFQYYEEEERQRGNFPDRFSGHQFPNYSSELNVNALLLGDSALYLCASSFRQEAFFGQGTRLTVV.